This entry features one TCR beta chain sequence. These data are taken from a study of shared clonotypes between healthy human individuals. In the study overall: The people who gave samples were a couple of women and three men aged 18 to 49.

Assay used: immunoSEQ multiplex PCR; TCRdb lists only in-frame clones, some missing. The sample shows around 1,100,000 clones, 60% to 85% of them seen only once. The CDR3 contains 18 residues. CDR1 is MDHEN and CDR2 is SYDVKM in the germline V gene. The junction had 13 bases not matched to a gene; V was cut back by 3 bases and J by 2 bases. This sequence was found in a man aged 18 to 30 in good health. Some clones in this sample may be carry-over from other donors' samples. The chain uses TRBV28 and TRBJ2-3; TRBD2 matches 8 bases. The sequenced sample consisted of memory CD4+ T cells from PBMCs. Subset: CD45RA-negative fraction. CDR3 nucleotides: TGTGCCAGCAGTTTTAAGGGACTAGTAGCGGGAACCACAGATACGCAGTATTTT. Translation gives CASSFKGLVAGTTDTQYF. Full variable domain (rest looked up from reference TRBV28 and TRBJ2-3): DVKVTQSSRYLVKRTGEKVFLECVQDMDHENMFWYRQDPGLGLRLIYFSYDVKMKEKGDIPEGYSVSREKKERFSLILESASTNQTSMYLCASSFKGLVAGTTDTQYFGPGTRLTVL.